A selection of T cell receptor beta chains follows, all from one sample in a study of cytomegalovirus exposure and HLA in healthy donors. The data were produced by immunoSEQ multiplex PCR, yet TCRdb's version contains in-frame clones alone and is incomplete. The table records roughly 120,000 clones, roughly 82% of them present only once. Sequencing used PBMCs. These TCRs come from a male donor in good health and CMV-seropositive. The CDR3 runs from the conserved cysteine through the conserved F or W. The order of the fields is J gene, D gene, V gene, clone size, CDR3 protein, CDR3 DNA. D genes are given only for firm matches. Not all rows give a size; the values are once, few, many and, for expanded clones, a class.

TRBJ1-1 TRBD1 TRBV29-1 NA CSVPGQGHTEAFF TGCAGCGTCCCGGGACAGGGGCACACTGAAGCTTTCTTT
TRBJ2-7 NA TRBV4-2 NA CASSQASAQYEQYF TGTGCCAGCAGCCAAGCTTCAGCGCAGTACGAGCAGTACTTC
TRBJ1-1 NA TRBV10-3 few CAIVPGPNTEAFF TGTGCCATCGTTCCAGGGCCGAACACTGAAGCTTTCTTT
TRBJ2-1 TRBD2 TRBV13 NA CASSLFGTSGTHEQFF TGTGCCAGCAGCTTATTCGGGACTAGCGGGACGCATGAGCAGTTCTTC
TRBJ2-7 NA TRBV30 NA CAWTSMESEIGYEQYF TGTGCCTGGACCTCTATGGAGTCGGAAATCGGCTACGAGCAGTACTTC
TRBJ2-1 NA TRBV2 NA CASSDGGNEQFF TGTGCCAGCAGTGACGGGGGAAATGAGCAGTTCTTC
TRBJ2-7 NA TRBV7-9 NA CASSISQGNWQYF TGTGCCAGCAGCATATCCCAGGGTAACTGGCAGTACTTC
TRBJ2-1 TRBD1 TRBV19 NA CASSHRDRGRGLYNEQFF TGTGCCAGTAGCCACCGGGACAGGGGGCGCGGACTTTACAATGAGCAGTTCTTC
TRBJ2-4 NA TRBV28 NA CASRGLENIQYF TGTGCCAGCAGGGGGCTGGAAAACATTCAGTACTTC
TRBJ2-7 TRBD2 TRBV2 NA CASSGSAGGPSDEQYF TGTGCCAGCAGTGGTTCGGCGGGAGGCCCCTCCGACGAGCAGTACTTC
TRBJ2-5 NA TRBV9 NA CASSAGDEETQYF TGTGCCAGCAGCGCAGGGGACGAAGAGACCCAGTACTTC
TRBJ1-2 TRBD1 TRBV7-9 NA CASSSNRGENYGYTF TGTGCCAGCAGCTCCAACAGGGGAGAGAACTATGGCTACACCTTC
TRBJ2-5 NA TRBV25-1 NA CASSGGPLTGIQETQYF TGTGCCAGCAGTGGAGGCCCCCTGACGGGGATCCAAGAGACCCAGTACTTC
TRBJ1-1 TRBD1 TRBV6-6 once CASSRGTGRSAFF TGTGCCAGCAGCCGCGGGACAGGGAGGTCAGCTTTCTTT
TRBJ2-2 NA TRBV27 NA CASSLRGGWRELFF TGTGCCAGCAGTTTACGAGGGGGTTGGAGGGAGCTGTTTTTT
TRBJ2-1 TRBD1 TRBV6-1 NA CASSPKDRGSNEQFF TGTGCCAGCAGTCCAAAGGACAGGGGGTCCAATGAGCAGTTCTTC
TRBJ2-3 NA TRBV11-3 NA CASSLGGDTDTQYF TGTGCCAGCAGCTTAGGGGGAGACACAGATACGCAGTATTTT
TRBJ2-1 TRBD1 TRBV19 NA CASSIGTGGYNEQFF TGTGCCAGTAGTATTGGGACAGGGGGTTACAATGAGCAGTTCTTC
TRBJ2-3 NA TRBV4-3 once CASSQDFGEVTDTQYF TGCGCCAGCAGCCAAGATTTTGGAGAAGTCACAGATACGCAGTATTTT
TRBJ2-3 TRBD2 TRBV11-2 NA CASSSRERTQYF TGTGCCAGCAGCTCGCGGGAGCGGACGCAGTATTTT
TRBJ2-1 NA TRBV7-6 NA CASSFWRANEQFF TGTGCCAGCAGCTTTTGGAGGGCCAATGAGCAGTTCTTC
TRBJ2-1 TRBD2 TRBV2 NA CASSEVSSGLSSYNEQFF TGTGCCAGCAGTGAAGTGTCTAGCGGTCTAAGCTCCTACAATGAGCAGTTCTTC